Below, 22 T cell receptor beta chains from the same sample are listed, as sequenced in a study of post-analysis software for immune sequencing data. Findings of the study overall: TRBV segments more frequent in patients than in controls numbered several and included TRBV5-6, TRBV5-1 and TRBV20-1.

TCR beta libraries were prepared from cDNA with unique molecular identifiers. TCRdb ran MiXCR on the PCR reads and lists one entry per CDR3 protein. The sample records some 800,000 distinct CDR3 sequences, around 46% being singletons. Antigen specificity for these receptors is unknown. Sequencing was performed on blood. Receptors originate from a girl between 10 and 17 years old with multiple sclerosis.

The V and J genes are TRBV10-3 and TRBJ1-2; D not certain. The CDR3 is made up of 15 amino acids. Trimming took off 2 bases at V and 3 bases at J, with 13 bases between the two ends. CDR1 ENHRY and CDR2 SYGVKD come from the germline V gene. The DNA of the CDR3 is TGTGCCATCAGTGAGAAGGAGGGAGTTTACTATGGCTACACCTTC. Translating gives CAISEKEGVYYGYTF.

This clonotype was picked up a small number of times. The V gene is TRBV4-3, the J gene TRBJ2-7; 8 positions match TRBD1. Germline V CDR1 and CDR2: LGHNA, YSLEER. J lost 9 bases, V lost 4 bases, and 11 bases had no gene match. The CDR3 spans 14 residues. CDR3 DNA sequence: TGCGCCAGCAGCCCTGGACAGGGTATGGAAAGGCAGTACTTC. Its translation: CASSPGQGMERQYF.

V gene TRBV6-1 combines with J gene TRBJ1-1, with D possibly TRBD1 on 6 matching bases. CDR1 and CDR2 from the germline V gene are MNHNS and SASEGT. The CDR3 sequence is 15 residues long. With 4 bases removed from V and 1 base from J, the gap between germline ends came to 13 bases. The CDR3 DNA reads TGTGCCAGCAGTGGAGACAGGAAGAAGAACACTGAAGCTTTCTTT. The encoded protein is CASSGDRKKNTEAFF.

The chain links TRBV10-3 to TRBJ1-2; no reliable D call. Trimming cost V 0 bases and J 1 base, with 6 bases left between them. The CDR3 spans 14 residues. Germline CDR1 and CDR2: ENHRY and SYGVKD. CDR3 nucleotide sequence: TGTGCCATCAGTGAGTCGGGGTATAACTATGGCTACACCTTC. It specifies CAISESGYNYGYTF.

This chain connects TRBV4-3 to TRBJ1-2, with 7 bases aligning to TRBD1. Trimming at V came to 0 bases and at J to 2 bases, leaving 9 bases not matched to a gene. CDR1 and CDR2 (germline): LGHNA, YSLEER. The CDR3 consists of 17 residues. The CDR3 bases are TGCGCCAGCAGCCAAGAGAGGGAGGGCAGGGGGAACTATGGCTACACCTTC. Its translation: CASSQEREGRGNYGYTF.

The V call is TRBV20-1, the J call TRBJ2-7; D might be TRBD2 (5 bases). Germline values: CDR1 DFQATT, CDR2 SNEGSKA (reference sequence). V shed 6 bases and J shed 2 bases, with 11 bases lying between them. This CDR3 has 12 amino acids. CDR3 in DNA: TGCAGTGCCCGGACTGTGGCCTACGAGCAGTACTTC. It encodes CSARTVAYEQYF.

The chain links TRBV12-3 or TRBV12-4 to TRBJ2-5, with TRBD2 as a possible D gene (6 bases). The CDR3 totals 17 residues. The germline V and J ends were trimmed by 6 bases and 5 bases, with 25 bases remaining between them. The CDR3 region is CASRKTGGGPFGETQYF. The CDR3 nucleotides are TGTGCCAGCAGGAAGACGGGTGGAGGGCCTTTTGGGGAGACCCAGTACTTC.

This clonotype was detected only once. The J gene is TRBJ1-5, the V gene TRBV7-9; 7 bases fit TRBD1. Unmatched junction bases numbered 4, after V lost 1 base and J lost 1 base. Per the germline V gene, CDR1 is SEHNR and CDR2 is FQNEAQ (reference sequence). This CDR3 spans 16 amino acids. The chain's CDR3 is CASSLDSTGSNQPQHF. In DNA, the CDR3 is TGTGCCAGCAGCTTAGACTCGACAGGGAGCAATCAGCCCCAGCATTTT.

This chain connects TRBV9 to TRBJ2-1; 8 bases agree with TRBD2. From germline, CDR1 is SGDLS and CDR2 YYNGEE. V gave up 2 bases and J gave up 2 bases; unmatched junction bases: 6. The CDR3 has 16 residues. This CDR3 is CASSVSSGATYNEQFF. The CDR3 DNA sequence: TGTGCCAGCAGCGTGAGTAGCGGGGCCACCTACAATGAGCAGTTCTTC.

This chain uses TRBV29-1 with TRBJ2-1; 13 bases match TRBD2. The ends lost 7 bases at V and 5 bases at J; junction bases unmatched: 8. Germline lookup yields CDR1 SQVTM and CDR2 ANQGSEA. The CDR3 runs 15 residues. Written as DNA, the CDR3 is TGCAGCGCGGGGGGACTAGCGGGGAAAAACAATGAGCAGTTCTTC. Protein sequence: CSAGGLAGKNNEQFF.

This clonotype came up once. At one end the junction does not follow the germline gene, possibly because of a read error. The chain recombines TRBV5-1 with TRBJ2-7, with TRBD1 identical over 11 bases. This CDR3 spans 15 amino acids. CDR1 is SGHRS, CDR2 YFSETQ, per germline. The CDR3 is CASSLNGQGAYEQYF. The CDR3 DNA sequence: TGCGCCAGCAGCTTAAATGGACAGGGGGCCTACGAGCAATACTTC. Full variable domain (remainder filled in from reference TRBV5-1 and TRBJ2-7): KAGVTQTPRYLIKTRGQQVTLSCSPISGHRSVSWYQQTPGQGLQFLFEYFSETQRNKGNFPGRFSGRQFSNSRSEMNVSTLELGDSALYLCASSLNGQGAYEQYFGPGTRLTVT.

The chain joins TRBV7-9 to TRBJ1-5; 9 positions agree with TRBD1. There are 16 residues in the CDR3. The trim removed 1 base at V and 0 bases at J, leaving 1 base unmatched. The V gene's germline CDR1 is SEHNR and CDR2 FQNEAQ (reference sequence). As DNA, the CDR3 is TGTGCCAGCAGCTTAGGACAGGGGGATAGCAATCAGCCCCAGCATTTT. This translates into CASSLGQGDSNQPQHF.

A few counts support this clonotype. This chain connects TRBV12-3 or TRBV12-4 to TRBJ2-2, with TRBD1 matching over 9 bases. The length of the CDR3 is 15 residues. The junction had 6 bases not matched to a gene; V was cut back by 7 bases and J by 3 bases. The CDR3 here is CASTKQGAYTGELFF. The DNA for the CDR3 is TGTGCCAGCACCAAACAGGGGGCATACACCGGGGAGCTGTTTTTT.

The chain uses TRBV12-3 or TRBV12-4 and TRBJ2-5, with D perhaps TRBD2 (6 bases). The CDR3 has 13 residues. The V gene lost 9 bases and the J gene lost 1 base, with 12 bases spanning the gap. The CDR3 here is CARRRDLQETQYF. The CDR3 bases are TGTGCCAGAAGGAGGGACCTCCAAGAGACCCAGTACTTC.

The chain uses TRBV3-1 and TRBJ2-5; 8 positions agree with TRBD2. The CDR3 has 17 residues. Germline assignment: CDR1 LGHDT and CDR2 YNNKEL (reference sequence). V shed 0 bases, J shed 5 bases, and the junction held 11 bases outside the gene matches. In DNA form, the CDR3 reads TGTGCCAGCAGCCAAGATCTTCGGGAGGGAGGCCGGGAGACCCAGTACTTC. It specifies CASSQDLREGGRETQYF.

This clonotype was detected only a few times. This chain joins TRBV24-1 and TRBJ2-1; 7 bases fit TRBD2. The CDR3 extends over 15 amino acids. V lost 3 bases, J lost 9 bases, and 10 bases stayed unmatched. The germline V gene encodes CDR1 KGHDR and CDR2 SFDVKD. This CDR3 is CATSDKRETRSEQFF. CDR3 bases: TGTGCCACCAGTGATAAGCGGGAAACTCGCAGTGAGCAGTTCTTC.

This clonotype has just a few counts. CDR3 region: CSALGYNEQFF. The DNA of the CDR3 is TGCAGCGCACTAGGATACAATGAGCAGTTCTTC. The chain couples TRBV29-1 to TRBJ2-1, with a possible D match to TRBD2 (5 bases). V lost 7 bases and J 4 bases, leaving 8 bases between the germline ends. The CDR3 has 11 amino acids. CDR1 is SQVTM, CDR2 ANQGSEA, per germline.

This rearrangement joins TRBV12-3 or TRBV12-4 to TRBJ1-1, with unresolved D. Between the trimmed V and J ends, which lost 5 bases and 4 bases, there was a span of 11 bases. The CDR3 is 13 amino acids. CDR3 coding DNA: TGTGCCAGCAGTCCTCGACGGGTCACTGAAGCTTTCTTT. This encodes CASSPRRVTEAFF.

V gene TRBV6-1 combines with J gene TRBJ2-7; 8 bases are shared with TRBD1. Germline V gene lookup returns CDR1 MNHNS and CDR2 SASEGT. The trim removed 5 bases at V and 3 bases at J, leaving 6 bases unmatched. This CDR3 has 14 residues. The CDR3 DNA follows: TGTGCCAGCAGTATTCCCGGGACAGGCTACGAGCAGTACTTC. Residues: CASSIPGTGYEQYF.

The chain employs TRBV30 and TRBJ2-2, with 9 bases that match TRBD1. V lost 6 bases to trimming and J lost 2 bases; unmatched junction nucleotides: 4. The CDR3 consists of 14 residues. Germline CDR1 GTSNPN, CDR2 SVGIG (reference sequence). CDR3 protein: CACKGQGNTGELFF. In nucleotides, the CDR3 is TGTGCCTGTAAGGGACAGGGAAACACCGGGGAGCTGTTTTTT.

This clonotype came up a few times. In DNA, the CDR3 is TGCAGTGCCCAAGAGAGGGGTTCACCCCTCCACTTT. Protein: CSAQERGSPLHF. The rearrangement joins TRBV20-1 to TRBJ1-6; D might be TRBD1 (5 bases). Germline assignment: CDR1 DFQATT and CDR2 SNEGSKA (reference sequence). The V end was cut by 6 bases, the J end by 9 bases, with 12 bases between. The CDR3 extends over 12 amino acids.

A single count supports this clonotype. This chain connects TRBV20-1 to TRBJ2-7; the D is unclear. V was cut by 0 bases and J by 4 bases, with 10 bases left in between. Germline V gives CDR1 DFQATT, CDR2 SNEGSKA (reference sequence). CDR3 size: 13 residues. CDR3 bases: TGCAGTGCTAGAGACCGGAGCCCTTACGAGCAGTACTTC. Amino acid sequence: CSARDRSPYEQYF.